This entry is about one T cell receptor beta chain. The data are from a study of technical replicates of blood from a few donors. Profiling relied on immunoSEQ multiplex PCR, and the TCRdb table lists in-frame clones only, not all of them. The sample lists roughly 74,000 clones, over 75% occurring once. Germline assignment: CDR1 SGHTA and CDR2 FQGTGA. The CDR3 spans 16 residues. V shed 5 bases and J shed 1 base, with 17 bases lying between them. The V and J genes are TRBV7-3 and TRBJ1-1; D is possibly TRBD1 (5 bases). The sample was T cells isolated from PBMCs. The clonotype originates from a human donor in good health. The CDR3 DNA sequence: TGTGCCAGCAGCCCTACCCCGGGACTCAGGAACACTGAAGCTTTCTTT. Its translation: CASSPTPGLRNTEAFF.